Presented here are 27 T cell receptor beta chains from one specimen sequenced in a study of blood T cell repertoires in COVID-19. TCRdb keeps only in-frame clones here, not all; method: immunoSEQ multiplex PCR. The sample consists of 140,000 to 150,000 clones, roughly 79% of them appearing once. Sample: peripheral blood. The receptors stem from a woman in her sixties or seventies with acute or convalescent COVID-19.

This chain connects TRBV11-2 to TRBJ2-2; no reliable D call. V was pared by 6 bases and J by 8 bases, with 10 bases between. CDR3 size: 12 residues. Germline loops: CDR1 SGHAT, CDR2 FQNNGV. As DNA, the CDR3 is TGTGCCAGCAGTTTCCCTCTGGGGGAGCTGTTTTTT. Encoded protein: CASSFPLGELFF.

This clone was detected once. A read error may account for a junction end that differs from germline. J is TRBJ2-5 and V is TRBV5-6, with D uncertain. The germline CDR1 and CDR2 sequences are SGHDT and YYEEEE. The CDR3 totals 11 residues. The CDR3 sequence: CANSLKETQYF. The CDR3 nucleotides read TGTGCCAACAGCCTAAAAGAGACCCAGTACTTC.

The chain combines TRBV13 with TRBJ1-1; D call uncertain. The V gene's germline CDR1 is PRHDT and CDR2 FYEKMQ (reference sequence). The V and J ends lost 2 bases and 5 bases respectively, with 18 bases between them. The CDR3 covers 16 residues. The CDR3 DNA sequence: TGTGCCAGCAGCTTAATTCGGTTCTTGGAGGAAACTGAAGCTTTCTTT. Protein sequence: CASSLIRFLEETEAFF. The full variable domain, with the rest looked up from reference TRBV13 and TRBJ1-1, is AAGVIQSPRHLIKEKRETATLKCYPIPRHDTVYWYQQGPGQDPQFLISFYEKMQSDKGSIPDRFSAQQFSDYHSELNMSSLELGDSALYFCASSLIRFLEETEAFFGQGTRLTVV.

V gene TRBV19 combines with J gene TRBJ2-2, with a tentative D call TRBD2 (6 bases). Germline V lookup: CDR1 LNHDA, CDR2 SQIVND (reference sequence). The length of the CDR3 is 14 residues. The V end lost 8 bases, the J end lost 1 base, and 11 bases lay between the germline ends. CDR3 residues: CASGRGGNTGELFF. CDR3 coding DNA: TGTGCCAGTGGTAGGGGAGGGAACACCGGGGAGCTGTTTTTT.

The chain combines TRBV20-1 with TRBJ2-7; D gene uncertain. The germline gives CDR1 DFQATT, CDR2 SNEGSKA (reference sequence). The CDR3 has 11 amino acids. V was clipped by 4 bases and J by 9 bases, with 13 bases between them. CDR3 DNA: TGCAGTGCTAACGACCGAGACTGGCAGTACTTC. Protein: CSANDRDWQYF.

This chain joins TRBV11-1 and TRBJ1-5; 8 nucleotides align to TRBD1. Germline loops: CDR1 SGHAT, CDR2 FQDESV (reference sequence). J gave up 1 base and V 1 base, and 0 bases lay outside the gene matches. The CDR3 consists of 15 residues. The CDR3 DNA reads as TGTGCCAGCAGCTTAGGGACAGGGAGCAATCAGCCCCAGCATTTT. Its translation is CASSLGTGSNQPQHF.

The V gene is TRBV10-3, the J gene TRBJ1-5; 8 positions match TRBD1. Germline trimming cut 8 bases from V and 9 bases from J; bases unmatched to any gene: 9. The CDR3 has 13 residues. Per germline, CDR1 ENHRY and CDR2 SYGVKD. CDR3 region: CAIGQGATGPQHF. The CDR3 region has the DNA TGTGCCATCGGGCAGGGGGCGACGGGGCCCCAGCATTTT.

This clone appeared once. The rearrangement uses TRBV2 and TRBJ2-7; the match to TRBD2 covers 10 bases. Germline V gene data show CDR1 as SNHLY and CDR2 as FYNNEI. With 3 bases clipped from V and 2 bases from J, the junction kept 1 base outside the gene matches. The CDR3 runs 14 residues. CDR3 region: CASSDTSGTYEQYF. The CDR3 region has the DNA TGTGCCAGCAGTGACACTAGCGGGACCTACGAGCAGTACTTC.

CDR3 residues: CASSIQGTDQPQHF. Written as DNA, the CDR3 is TGTGCCAGCAGCATACAGGGTACCGATCAGCCCCAGCATTTT. The chain joins TRBV5-4 to TRBJ1-5, with TRBD1 as a possible D gene (6 bases). Germline values: CDR1 SGHNT, CDR2 YYREEE (reference sequence). V lost 4 bases and J 5 bases, leaving 13 bases between the germline ends. The CDR3 consists of 14 residues.

The CDR3: CASSPPVGLAGGGEQFF. CDR3 DNA sequence: TGTGCCAGCAGCCCACCGGTAGGACTAGCGGGAGGCGGTGAGCAGTTCTTC. The rearrangement joins TRBV11-2 to TRBJ2-1; 14 bases are a match to TRBD2. Germline V lookup: CDR1 SGHAT, CDR2 FQNNGV. The CDR3 loop spans 17 amino acids. The ends lost 5 bases at V and 9 bases at J; junction bases unmatched: 12.

The rearrangement joins TRBV2 to TRBJ2-5; tentatively, D is TRBD2 (5 bases). V dropped 1 base and J dropped 1 base, with 10 bases sitting between them. The germline V gene encodes CDR1 SNHLY and CDR2 FYNNEI. CDR3 length: 15 residues. CDR3 amino acids: CASSEVWRTQETQYF. The CDR3, as DNA: TGTGCCAGCAGTGAAGTATGGAGGACCCAAGAGACCCAGTACTTC. The complete variable domain, with remaining parts taken from reference TRBV2 and TRBJ2-5, reads EPEVTQTPSHQVTQMGQEVILRCVPISNHLYFYWYRQILGQKVEFLVSFYNNEISEKSEIFDDQFSVERPDGSNFTLKIRSTKLEDSAMYFCASSEVWRTQETQYFGPGTRLLVL.

The chain couples TRBV10-2 to TRBJ2-3; 9 bases map to TRBD2. The CDR3 contains 21 residues. V shed 2 bases, J shed 0 bases, and the junction held 18 bases outside the gene matches. The germline CDR1 and CDR2 sequences are WSHSY and SAAADI. CDR3 nucleotide sequence: TGCGCCAGCAGTGAGACCACGACTAGCGGCTTCCCTAGTTTGAGCACAGATACGCAGTATTTT. Translation: CASSETTTSGFPSLSTDTQYF.

V and J are TRBV25-1 and TRBJ1-5; weak D call: TRBD1 (6 bases). The CDR3 loop spans 12 amino acids. Germline V gene sequence: CDR1 MGHDK, CDR2 SYGVNS. V was cut by 2 bases and J by 12 bases, with 11 bases left in between. This CDR3 reads CASSEIPGVQHF. CDR3 DNA sequence: TGTGCCAGCAGTGAAATACCAGGGGTCCAGCATTTT.

The chain employs TRBV5-1 and TRBJ2-7; 15 bases match TRBD2. V was clipped by 6 bases and J by 6 bases; unmatched bases: 13. Germline CDR1 reads SGHRS; CDR2 reads YFSETQ. The CDR3 is 17 amino acids. The CDR3 is CASTGLAGGFYIGEQYF. The CDR3 region has the DNA TGCGCCAGCACCGGACTAGCGGGAGGGTTCTACATCGGCGAGCAGTACTTC.

This chain uses TRBV5-1 with TRBJ1-1, with 7 bases that match TRBD1. J lost 3 bases, V lost 5 bases, and 7 bases had no gene match. Germline CDR1 SGHRS, CDR2 YFSETQ. The CDR3 contains 14 residues. CDR3 in DNA: TGCGCCAGCAGAAAGACAGGGATCCACACTGAAGCTTTCTTT. Translation: CASRKTGIHTEAFF.

The chain is built from TRBV11-2 and TRBJ1-2; TRBD1 aligns across 12 bases. Per the germline V gene, CDR1 is SGHAT and CDR2 is FQNNGV. The CDR3 contains 19 residues. The J segment lost 4 bases and the V segment lost 7 bases, leaving 19 bases of the junction unmatched. The CDR3 here is CASTPLRRDRGQFGYGYTF. CDR3 DNA sequence: TGTGCCAGCACCCCCCTACGCCGGGACAGGGGGCAGTTTGGCTATGGCTACACCTTC. The entire variable domain, with the rest obtained from reference TRBV11-2 and TRBJ1-2, is as follows: EAGVAQSPRYKIIEKRQSVAFWCNPISGHATLYWYQQILGQGPKLLIQFQNNGVVDDSQLPKDRFSAERLKGVDSTLKIQPAKLEDSAVYLCASTPLRRDRGQFGYGYTFGSGTRLTVV.

This chain links TRBV13 with TRBJ2-1; D is undetermined. Germline V gene data show CDR1 as PRHDT and CDR2 as FYEKMQ (reference sequence). The CDR3 totals 13 residues. Trimming took 4 bases from V and 12 from J, leaving 16 bases between them. The CDR3 is CASSSFPLPGQFF. The CDR3 DNA is TGTGCCAGCAGCTCCTTCCCCCTCCCCGGGCAGTTCTTC.

J is TRBJ1-2 and V is TRBV28; the match to TRBD1 covers 7 bases. Germline loops: CDR1 MDHEN, CDR2 SYDVKM. The CDR3 is made up of 12 amino acids. The V gene end was trimmed by 3 bases and the J gene end by 5 bases; junction bases not matched to a gene: 0. The CDR3 DNA reads as TGTGCCAGCAGTTTGACAGGGTATGGCTACACCTTC. Amino acid sequence: CASSLTGYGYTF.

This clone was picked up one time. The CDR3 loop reads CASCRSRGKCLAGNAGELFF. The DNA of the CDR3 is TGTGCCAGCTGCAGGTCCCGGGGTAAGTGCCTAGCGGGAAACGCCGGGGAGCTGTTTTTT. V is TRBV21-1 and J is TRBJ2-2; the D call TRBD2 from the table was never checked on the DNA. TRBV21-1 is designated a pseudogene. The CDR3 runs 20 residues.

The CDR3 sequence is CASSLAGGLADEQFF. The CDR3 bases are TGTGCCAGCAGCTTGGCCGGGGGACTAGCCGATGAGCAGTTCTTC. V gene TRBV5-6 combines with J gene TRBJ2-1, with 9 bases identical to TRBD2. Germline V CDR1 and CDR2: SGHDT, YYEEEE. The junction had 6 bases not matched to a gene; V was cut back by 0 bases and J by 8 bases. The CDR3 extends over 15 amino acids. The full variable domain, completed using reference TRBV5-6 and TRBJ2-1, is DAGVTQSPTHLIKTRGQQVTLRCSPKSGHDTVSWYQQALGQGPQFIFQYYEEEERQRGNFPDRFSGHQFPNYSSELNVNALLLGDSALYLCASSLAGGLADEQFFGPGTRLTVL.

The chain couples TRBV11-1 to TRBJ2-1; the D is unclear. This CDR3 spans 14 amino acids. Germline V gives CDR1 SGHAT, CDR2 FQDESV (reference sequence). V was cut by 1 base and J by 9 bases, with 13 bases left in between. CDR3 sequence reads: CASSLGPHSGEQFF. The DNA for the CDR3 is TGTGCCAGCAGCTTAGGTCCCCACTCCGGTGAGCAGTTCTTC.

The V and J genes are TRBV28 and TRBJ1-5, with a tentative D call TRBD1 (5 bases). V was pared by 7 bases and J by 1 base, with 14 bases between. Germline V gene data show CDR1 as MDHEN and CDR2 as SYDVKM. CDR3 length: 15 residues. The CDR3 loop reads CASTGGAESNQPQHF. The CDR3 region has the DNA TGTGCCAGCACGGGAGGGGCGGAAAGCAATCAGCCCCAGCATTTT.

V and J are TRBV9 and TRBJ2-5; 13 bases line up with TRBD2. CDR1 and CDR2 (germline): SGDLS, YYNGEE. The CDR3 extends over 15 amino acids. V lost 2 bases to trimming and J lost 5 bases; unmatched junction nucleotides: 3. This CDR3 reads CASSVGTSGIETQYF. CDR3 coding DNA: TGTGCCAGCAGCGTGGGGACTAGCGGGATTGAGACCCAGTACTTC.

The gene calls are TRBV11-1 and TRBJ2-1; 10 nucleotides agree with TRBD2. CDR1 and CDR2 (germline): SGHAT, FQDESV (reference sequence). The junction had 11 bases not matched to a gene; V was cut back by 3 bases and J by 9 bases. The CDR3 totals 16 residues. CDR3 DNA sequence: TGTGCCAGCAGCTTTGGGAGGGCTAGCGGGAGTGGTGAGCAGTTCTTC. Its protein is CASSFGRASGSGEQFF.

This rearrangement joins TRBV19 to TRBJ2-2; 7 bases line up with TRBD2. The CDR3 has 14 amino acids. V gave up 6 bases and J gave up 6 bases; unmatched junction bases: 7. The germline V gene encodes CDR1 LNHDA and CDR2 SQIVND (reference sequence). CDR3 loop: CASRTGLMAGELFF. In DNA form, the CDR3 reads TGTGCCAGTAGGACGGGACTAATGGCCGGGGAGCTGTTTTTT.

V gene TRBV13 combines with J gene TRBJ1-6; 10 bases agree with TRBD1. The V gene end was trimmed by 5 bases and the J gene end by 5 bases; junction bases not matched to a gene: 3. The V gene's germline CDR1 is PRHDT and CDR2 FYEKMQ (reference sequence). CDR3 length: 15 amino acids. Written as DNA, the CDR3 is TGTGCCAGCAGCACTGGGACAGGGGATAATTCACCCCTCCACTTT. Protein product: CASSTGTGDNSPLHF. Looking up the rest from reference TRBV13 and TRBJ1-6 gives the full variable domain: AAGVIQSPRHLIKEKRETATLKCYPIPRHDTVYWYQQGPGQDPQFLISFYEKMQSDKGSIPDRFSAQQFSDYHSELNMSSLELGDSALYFCASSTGTGDNSPLHFGNGTRLTVT.

This clone has a handful of counts. The chain is built from TRBV19 and TRBJ2-7; 8 nucleotides agree with TRBD1. The CDR3 has 15 residues. Trimming removed 7 bases from V and 1 base from J; junction bases left unmatched: 9. Germline V gives CDR1 LNHDA, CDR2 SQIVND (reference sequence). The CDR3 bases are TGTGCCAGTACCCCGACAGGGGTTTATTCCTACGAGCAGTACTTC. This gives the protein CASTPTGVYSYEQYF.